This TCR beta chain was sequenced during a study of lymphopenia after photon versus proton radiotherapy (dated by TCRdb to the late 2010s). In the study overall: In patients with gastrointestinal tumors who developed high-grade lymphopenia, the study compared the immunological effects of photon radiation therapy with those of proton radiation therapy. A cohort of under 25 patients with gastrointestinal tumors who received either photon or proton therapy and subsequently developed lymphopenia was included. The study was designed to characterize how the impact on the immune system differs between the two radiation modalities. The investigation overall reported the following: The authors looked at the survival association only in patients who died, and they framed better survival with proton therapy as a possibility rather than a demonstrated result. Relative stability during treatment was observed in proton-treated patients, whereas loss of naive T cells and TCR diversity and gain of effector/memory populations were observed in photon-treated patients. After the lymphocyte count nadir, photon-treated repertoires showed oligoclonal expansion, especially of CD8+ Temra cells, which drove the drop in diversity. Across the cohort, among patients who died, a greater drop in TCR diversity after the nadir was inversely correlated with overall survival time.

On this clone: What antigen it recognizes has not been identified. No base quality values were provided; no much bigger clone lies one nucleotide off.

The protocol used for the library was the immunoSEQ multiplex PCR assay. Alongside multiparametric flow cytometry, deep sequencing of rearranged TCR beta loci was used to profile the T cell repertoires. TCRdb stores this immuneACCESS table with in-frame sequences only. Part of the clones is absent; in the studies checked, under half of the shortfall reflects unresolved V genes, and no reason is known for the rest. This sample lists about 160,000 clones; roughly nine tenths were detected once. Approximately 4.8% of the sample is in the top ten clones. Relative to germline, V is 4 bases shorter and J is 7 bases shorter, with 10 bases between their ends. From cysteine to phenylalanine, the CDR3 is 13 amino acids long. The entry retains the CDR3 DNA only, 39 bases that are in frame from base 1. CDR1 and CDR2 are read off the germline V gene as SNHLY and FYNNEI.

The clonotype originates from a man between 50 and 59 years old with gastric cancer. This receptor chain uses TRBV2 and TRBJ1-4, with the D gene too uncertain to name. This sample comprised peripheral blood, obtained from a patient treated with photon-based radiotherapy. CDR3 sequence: CASSGGSLEKLFF. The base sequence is TGTGCCAGCAGTGGTGGGTCGCTTGAAAAACTGTTTTTT.